This T cell receptor (beta chain) was sequenced during a study of vaccination effects on CD4 cells after COVID-19. Study details: Two-dose vaccination with either BNT162b2 or mRNA-1273 was given to the participants.

Cells that had been cultured for 10 days were the source of isolated CD4+ T cells. Sequenced by immunoSEQ multiplex PCR; TCRdb stores in-frame clones only, minus some. The sample includes 40,000 or so clones, under 85% of them seen just once. This clone has a single count. Its antigen is unidentified. CDR3 length equals 15 residues. Germline V lookup: CDR1 SGHTA, CDR2 FQGNSA. Between the trimmed V and J ends, which lost 2 bases and 0 bases, there was a span of 8 bases. Findings and caveats of the study: Limitations: small convalescent group and missing early post-infection timepoints.

The source was CD4+ T cells from PBMCs cultured without peptide, collected before COVID-19 vaccination. This clonotype originated in a human donor who received a COVID-19 vaccine. The rearrangement uses TRBV7-2 and TRBJ1-5; D gene unclear. Here the CDR3 DNA reads TGTGCCAGCAGCTTATACGGGTTTAGCAATCAGCCCCAGCATTTT. It encodes CASSLYGFSNQPQHF. Full variable domain (rest looked up from reference TRBV7-2 and TRBJ1-5): GAGVSQSPSNKVTEKGKDVELRCDPISGHTALYWYRQSLGQGLEFLIYFQGNSAPDKSGLPSDRFSAERTGGSVSTLTIQRTQQEDSAVYLCASSLYGFSNQPQHFGDGTRLSIL.